This T cell receptor (beta chain) was retrieved from a study of tumor-infiltrating lymphocytes in primary liver carcinoma (TCRdb year 2017). Background for the entire study: Of the five patients (three men and two women, aged 30 to 69 years), four had hepatocellular carcinoma and one had combined HCC and intrahepatic cholangiocarcinoma. The tumors of the five patients were staged as T1-T3 N0M0, with maximum diameters ranging from roughly 4 to 11 cm. Each sample produced about 3.5 to 8 million productive TCRbeta reads, and read depth showed no significant difference between tissue types. TCRbeta repertoire sequencing, expression microarrays and whole-exome sequencing were combined in the study across five regions of each liver tumor, with adjacent normal tissue and blood also included. A total of approximately 35 specimens from 5 patients, comprising some 25 tumor regions, 5 adjacent noncancerous liver tissues and 5 peripheral blood samples, were covered by TCRbeta repertoire sequencing. Agilent mRNA microarray profiling was performed on the 20 to 25 tumor region samples to relate TCRbeta repertoire diversity to the local molecular phenotype. Repertoires from technical replicates were highly reproducible, with mean shared-clone rates about 0.9 and correlation coefficients above 0.95. The research as a whole found: Just about 8-25% of top clones turned up in all five regions of a tumor, which suggests spatial heterogeneity among tumor-infiltrating T cells. Bulk unsorted samples precluded comparing CD4+ and CD8+ T cell repertoires. Consistent with antigen-driven expansion, pairs of tumor regions showed higher repertoire overlap (mean around 35%) than either tumor-adjacent pairs (about 17%) or tumor-blood pairs (roughly 15%). Only 4 or 5 patients were included in the study, and the authors note that the findings should be validated in a larger study. Because only the TCR beta chain was sequenced and unpaired alpha chains were not captured, true repertoire diversity is likely underestimated. A significantly larger repertoire fraction was made up by the top 250 clones in tumors than in blood (p = 0.039).

From the germline V gene, CDR1 is ENHRY and CDR2 is SYGVKD. Spanning cysteine to phenylalanine, the CDR3 consists of 14 amino acids. The CDR3 DNA has 42 bases and is translated from base 1. The junction carries 19 bases between V and J, which are trimmed by 8 bases and 8 bases respectively. A constant-region primer and ProtoScript II reverse transcriptase were used to reverse-transcribe TCRbeta-specific cDNA from approximately 450 ng total RNA. TCRbeta libraries were built with three nested multiplex PCR rounds, a slightly modified ARM-PCR procedure. Each of the first two PCR rounds ran for around 10 cycles using multiplex TRBV1-TRBV30 forward primers together with a Cbeta reverse primer. A final 25-cycle PCR with Deep VentR polymerase added sample barcodes and Illumina adapters. Amplicons of 200-500 bp were gel-purified with a QIAquick gel extraction kit before sequencing. The TCRbeta amplicons were sequenced with 250-bp paired-end reads on an Illumina HiSeq 2500. From the authors' description of their analysis: To recover full CDR3 sequences, reads were quality-trimmed using Trimmomatic v0.33 and paired reads were then merged using FLASH v1.2.11. V, D and J germline segments were assigned to the rearranged TCRbeta sequences using MiGEC v1.2.1b. Clonotype statistics and Shannon-Wiener diversity indices were computed with VDJtools v1.0.0. To reduce sampling bias, subsequent analyses other than the diversity analysis used only the 250 most abundant clonotypes in each sample. TCRdb's own reprocessing of the public reads used fastp at Q25 and MiXCR and kept productive beta chains. Entries that share a CDR3 protein sequence are merged under the most common genes and DNA. TCRdb assigned the V and J calls; the authors' analysis was not used. Across this sample there are about 30,000 distinct CDR3 sequences, with roughly 77% seen only once. Of the sample, about 31% is held by the ten largest clones.

Without any cell sorting, total RNA and DNA were co-extracted from roughly 20-30 mg of bulk tissue using the AllPrep DNA/RNA mini kit. Between late 2015 and March 2016, about 5 patients in China with histopathologically diagnosed primary liver carcinoma had their tumors surgically resected. Chronic HBV infection was present in the patients, and the patients were treatment-naive at sampling. Each tumor was sampled at five spatially separated regions: the superior, inferior, left-lateral and right-lateral poles and the tumor centre. According to histology, viable tumor cells made up more than 80% of every tumor sample. Each fresh piece of tumor and adjacent tissue was cut in two, with one half stored in RNAlater at -80 degrees C and the other half sent for histology. Worth noting for this clonotype: Its antigen remains undetermined. Per-base qualities were not stored, and no clone one base away is much larger.

The specimen was liver tumor tissue from sampling region 3. The cell subset or site label of this sample denotes: tumor region T3, left-lateral pole. The sequence was obtained from a woman in her thirties with primary liver carcinoma and hepatitis B virus infection. The chain joins TRBV10-3 to TRBJ2-1; no D gene can be assigned with confidence. The sequenced DNA: TGTGCCATCGGTCCCACTACGACCCGGGATGAGCAGTTCTTC. Translation gives CAIGPTTTRDEQFF.